The 9 T cell receptor beta chains listed next were all sequenced from one sample in a study of regulatory T cells in long-lasting Graves disease. The TCR beta library used iRepertoire HTBI primers with Arm-PCR amplification of CDR3. TCRdb independently ran MiXCR on the multiplex PCR reads; one entry per CDR3 protein. The profile shows fewer than 450,000 distinct CDR3 sequences, around a quarter of them singletons. Stated time point: persistent/refractory GD, antithyroid drugs over 5 years with positive TRAb. Following extraction of RNA from PBMCs, that RNA was used to make the TCR library. Source: peripheral blood mononuclear cells (PBMCs), taken when the disease was refractory, from a patient treated with antithyroid drugs. The receptors come from a female donor with Graves disease.

Concerning this clonotype: A read error may be the cause here, since a much bigger clone is one base away. This sequence joins TRBV7-2 and TRBJ2-7, with a possible D match to TRBD1 (5 bases). This CDR3 contains 15 residues. Germline V CDR1 and CDR2: SGHTA, FQGNSA. CDR3 nucleotide sequence: TGTGCCAGCAGCTTAAGGCCAGGGCCGTCCTACGAGCAGTGCTTC. Its translation: CASSLRPGPSYEQCF.

The chain is built from TRBV27 and TRBJ2-2, with 11 bases lining up with TRBD2. The germline V gene encodes CDR1 MNHEY and CDR2 SMNVEV (reference sequence). The CDR3 extends over 15 amino acids. Unmatched junction bases numbered 3, after V lost 5 bases and J lost 4 bases. CDR3 amino acids: CASSPGLAVTGELFF. As DNA, the CDR3 is TGTGCCAGCAGTCCGGGACTAGCGGTCACCGGGGAGCTGTTTTTT.

The table lists this clonotype with many counts. The V gene is TRBV10-3, the J gene TRBJ1-6; unclear D gene. CDR3 length: 14 residues. The V end was cut by 2 bases, the J end by 8 bases, with 10 bases between. Germline V gene sequence: CDR1 ENHRY, CDR2 SYGVKD. This CDR3 is CAISELPRDSPLHF. DNA for the CDR3: TGTGCCATCAGTGAGCTACCAAGGGATTCACCCCTCCACTTT.

For this clonotype: A much larger clone differs by one base, so this may be a read error. V is TRBV29-1 and J is TRBJ1-2; 8 positions match TRBD1. Trimming cost V 1 base and J 7 bases; bases outside gene matches: 8. CDR3 size: 14 residues. Looked up from germline, CDR1 is SQVTM and CDR2 is ANQGSEA. The CDR3, as DNA: TGCAGCGTTGAAGCCACCCAGGGGGCTATTGGCTACACCTTC. Translating gives CSVEATQGAIGYTF.

The chain combines TRBV28 with TRBJ1-2; 8 bases are shared with TRBD1. Germline-derived CDR1 and CDR2 are MDHEN and SYDVKM. The CDR3 spans 14 residues. Trimming took 6 bases from V and 4 from J; bases not matched to a gene: 7. CDR3 nucleotides: TGTGCCAGCAGAACCTCAGGGGGCGGCTATGGCTACACCTTC. Translating gives CASRTSGGGYGYTF.

Many counts were recorded for this clonotype. The chain links TRBV29-1 to TRBJ2-2; no clear D gene. Germline assignment: CDR1 SQVTM and CDR2 ANQGSEA. V gave up 5 bases and J gave up 0 bases, with 10 bases separating them. This CDR3 spans 14 amino acids. The CDR3 sequence: CSVSALANTGELFF. For the CDR3, the DNA is TGCAGCGTTTCGGCCCTAGCGAACACCGGGGAGCTGTTTTTT.

This clonotype was seen repeatedly, ten times or more. The V and J genes are TRBV5-6 and TRBJ2-7, with a weak D call TRBD2 (5 bases). Germline V CDR1 and CDR2: SGHDT, YYEEEE. The CDR3 extends over 14 amino acids. The V end lost 2 bases, the J end lost 7 bases, and 16 bases lay between the germline ends. The CDR3: CASSFSPATGEQYF. In DNA, the CDR3 is TGTGCCAGCAGCTTCTCTCCGGCGACGGGGGAGCAGTACTTC. Full variable domain (outside the CDR3, taken from reference TRBV5-6 and TRBJ2-7): DAGVTQSPTHLIKTRGQQVTLRCSPKSGHDTVSWYQQALGQGPQFIFQYYEEEERQRGNFPDRFSGHQFPNYSSELNVNALLLGDSALYLCASSFSPATGEQYFGPGTRLTVT.

This clonotype was observed a few times. This chain joins TRBV29-1 and TRBJ2-2; 14 nucleotides agree with TRBD2. The CDR3 has 14 amino acids. With V trimmed by 7 bases and J by 6 bases, 4 bases remained unmatched. Germline-derived CDR1 and CDR2 are SQVTM and ANQGSEA. CDR3 protein: CSAPGLAGAGELFF. In DNA, the CDR3 is TGCAGCGCTCCGGGACTAGCGGGAGCCGGGGAGCTGTTTTTT.

This clonotype was found many times. The chain employs TRBV2 and TRBJ2-7; D is possibly TRBD2 (5 bases). V lost 2 bases, J lost 2 bases, and 10 bases lay in between. The length of the CDR3 is 14 residues. Germline V lookup: CDR1 SNHLY, CDR2 FYNNEI. CDR3 nucleotide sequence: TGTGCCAGCAGTGAACGGACGGGGACCTACGAGCAGTACTTC. It codes for CASSERTGTYEQYF.